The 10 T cell receptor beta chains below come from one sample, sequenced in a study of T cells in Graves' hyperthyroidism and ophthalmopathy. The CDR3 regions of TCR beta were amplified from RNA transcripts. The primer set for the first-round RT-PCR of the TCR CDR3 was HTBI. TCRdb recomputed calls from the multiplex PCR reads with MiXCR, one row per CDR3 protein. The sample holds about 380,000 distinct CDR3 sequences, 15% to 20% seen once. Material: blood. All receptors derive from a man in his late teens or twenties with Graves' ophthalmopathy.

V is TRBV6-1 and J is TRBJ1-1; D is possibly TRBD1 (6 bases). V dropped 7 bases and J dropped 10 bases, with 25 bases sitting between them. The CDR3 is made up of 15 amino acids. Per germline, CDR1 MNHNS and CDR2 SASEGT. For the CDR3, the DNA is TGTGCCAGCACAGACTCCGGGTTTAGGGGAGGGGGAGCTTTCTTT. Its protein product is CASTDSGFRGGGAFF.

This clonotype was seen many times. This chain uses TRBV3-1 with TRBJ2-2; possibly TRBD2 for D (5 bases). The CDR3 extends over 14 amino acids. Deletions cut 2 bases from V and 4 bases from J, with 8 bases between. Looked up from germline, CDR1 is LGHDT and CDR2 is YNNKEL (reference sequence). CDR3 DNA sequence: TGTGCCAGCAGCCAACGGGGTCCCACCGGGGAGCTGTTTTTT. This codes for CASSQRGPTGELFF. The full variable domain, its missing parts supplied by reference TRBV3-1 and TRBJ2-2, is DTAVSQTPKYLVTQMGNDKSIKCEQNLGHDTMYWYKQDSKKFLKIMFSYNNKELIINETVPNRFSPKSPDKAHLNLHINSLELGDSAVYFCASSQRGPTGELFFGEGSRLTVL.

Regarding this clonotype: Just one base apart from a much larger clone, this may be a read error. The chain recombines TRBV7-8 with TRBJ1-5, with D possibly being TRBD1 (5 bases). Germline V gives CDR1 SGHVS, CDR2 FQNEAQ. CDR3 length: 14 amino acids. This chain's CDR3 is CASSATDSDQPQHF. Written as DNA, the CDR3 is TGTGCCAGCAGCGCGACAGATAGCGATCAGCCCCAGCATTTT.

In this sample, this clonotype turned up many times. V gene TRBV12-3 or TRBV12-4 combines with J gene TRBJ1-5, with D uncertain. V lost 6 bases, J lost 5 bases, and 17 bases lay in between. CDR3 size: 15 residues. The CDR3 DNA sequence: TGTGCCAGCAGCTTTCTGGCAGGATCGGATCAGCCCCAGCATTTT. This codes for CASSFLAGSDQPQHF.

There are many counts of this clonotype. The chain uses TRBV6-2 or TRBV6-3 and TRBJ1-5; TRBD1 matches at 8 bases. The CDR3 consists of 14 residues. Germline values: CDR1 MNHEY, CDR2 SVGEGT. The trim removed 6 bases at V and 6 bases at J, leaving 7 bases unmatched. The CDR3 loop is CASRPTGGFQPQHF. The DNA of the CDR3 is TGTGCCAGCAGACCTACAGGGGGTTTTCAGCCCCAGCATTTT.

The chain couples TRBV28 to TRBJ1-3; D is possibly TRBD1 (6 bases). CDR1 and CDR2 (germline): MDHEN, SYDVKM. V was trimmed by 6 bases and J by 4 bases, leaving 16 bases between them. CDR3 length equals 15 residues. For the CDR3, the DNA is TGTGCCAGCAGCTTTATCGGGGGGACAGGAAACACCATATATTTT. Residues: CASSFIGGTGNTIYF.

Details on this clonotype: A much larger clone is a single base away; this may be a read error. This chain connects TRBV15 to TRBJ2-1; D call uncertain. This CDR3 contains 15 residues. The V gene's germline CDR1 is LNHNV and CDR2 YYDKDF (reference sequence). The CDR3 nucleotides read TGTGCCACCACCAGAGAACAGAGCTCCTACAATGAGCAGTTCTTC. Its protein is CATTREQSSYNEQFF.

This clonotype was counted ten times or more. This rearrangement joins TRBV25-1 to TRBJ2-3; TRBD1 aligns across 10 bases. There are 16 residues in the CDR3. Looked up from germline, CDR1 is MGHDK and CDR2 is SYGVNS. V trimming: 4 bases; J trimming: 6 bases; junction bases outside the gene matches: 10. The CDR3 reads CASSVGRTGGRDTQYF. CDR3 bases: TGTGCCAGCAGTGTGGGGAGGACAGGGGGAAGGGATACGCAGTATTTT.

The CDR3 protein is CASSALGSRGEAFF. CDR3 coding DNA: TGTGCCAGCAGTGCCCTAGGATCCAGGGGTGAAGCTTTCTTT. The V call is TRBV25-1, the J call TRBJ1-1, with a tentative D call TRBD1 (6 bases). CDR3 length: 14 residues. Germline V gene lookup returns CDR1 MGHDK and CDR2 SYGVNS. Trimming took 4 bases from V and 7 from J, leaving 16 bases between them.

This clonotype was counted many times. For the CDR3, the DNA is TGTGCCAGCAGTTTCTCGGTCAGGCGTTATGGCTACACCTTC. It codes for CASSFSVRRYGYTF. The chain links TRBV12-3 or TRBV12-4 to TRBJ1-2; D unclear. CDR3 size: 14 residues. V lost 3 bases to trimming and J lost 5 bases, with 13 bases between them.